What follows are 20 T cell receptor beta chains derived from one specimen sequenced in a study of blood T cell repertoires in COVID-19. Method: immunoSEQ multiplex PCR; TCRdb's copy keeps in-frame clones and lacks some. The repertoire holds 150,000 to 200,000 clones, with approximately 89% as singletons. Sequenced material: PBMCs or T cells enriched from blood (not recorded which). These receptors were obtained from a young woman who had recovered from COVID-19.

The CDR3 bases are TGTGCCAGCAGTTTGGTGGGGGCAGGAGATACGCAGTATTTT. Translating gives CASSLVGAGDTQYF. The chain is built from TRBV27 and TRBJ2-3, with a possible D match to TRBD1 (6 bases). CDR1 is MNHEY, CDR2 SMNVEV, per germline (reference sequence). The CDR3 consists of 14 residues. The V end lost 3 bases, the J end lost 5 bases, and 12 bases lay between the germline ends.

The chain combines TRBV2 with TRBJ2-5; 8 nucleotides line up with TRBD2. The CDR3 is made up of 16 amino acids. With 7 bases clipped from V and 5 bases from J, the junction kept 15 bases outside the gene matches. In germline, CDR1 is SNHLY, CDR2 FYNNEI. CDR3 DNA: TGTGCCAGCAAGGCCGGGACTAGTAACCCGGGGGAGACCCAGTACTTC. The encoded protein is CASKAGTSNPGETQYF.

This clone was seen only once. The rearrangement links TRBV21-1 to TRBJ1-5; the D call in the table, TRBD1, was not verified against the DNA. TRBV21-1 has pseudogene status. The CDR3 extends over 15 amino acids. The CDR3 region has the DNA TGTGCCAGCAGCAAAACACAGGCCACCGATCAGCCCCAGCATTTT. This translates into CASSKTQATDQPQHF.

This chain joins TRBV28 and TRBJ2-7; 10 nucleotides agree with TRBD2. V lost 6 bases, J lost 3 bases, and 8 bases stayed unmatched. CDR3 length: 15 amino acids. Germline V gene data show CDR1 as MDHEN and CDR2 as SYDVKM. CDR3 sequence (DNA): TGTGCCAGCAGGATGGACCTAGCGGGAGTCTACGAGCAGTACTTC. Translating it yields CASRMDLAGVYEQYF. Full variable domain (rest looked up from reference TRBV28 and TRBJ2-7): DVKVTQSSRYLVKRTGEKVFLECVQDMDHENMFWYRQDPGLGLRLIYFSYDVKMKEKGDIPEGYSVSREKKERFSLILESASTNQTSMYLCASRMDLAGVYEQYFGPGTRLTVT.

This clone came up once. The genes are TRBV6-1 and TRBJ2-5, with 8 bases identical to TRBD1. The CDR3 is 16 residues long. Germline CDR1 and CDR2: MNHNS and SASEGT. J was trimmed by 0 bases and V by 2 bases; bases with no gene match: 5. The CDR3 is CASSERQGSYQETQYF. DNA of the CDR3: TGTGCCAGCAGTGAACGACAGGGGAGCTACCAAGAGACCCAGTACTTC.

V gene TRBV30 combines with J gene TRBJ2-2; 7 bases are shared with TRBD1. Germline CDR1 is GTSNPN and CDR2 is SVGIG (reference sequence). The CDR3 is 17 amino acids. V lost 0 bases, J lost 0 bases, and 7 bases stayed unmatched. As DNA, the CDR3 is TGTGCCTGGAGTGTACCCAGGGGGAAACCGAACACCGGGGAGCTGTTTTTT. It yields the protein CAWSVPRGKPNTGELFF. The full variable domain, its missing parts supplied by reference TRBV30 and TRBJ2-2, is SQTIHQWPATLVQPVGSPLSLECTVEGTSNPNLYWYRQAAGRGLQLLFYSVGIGQISSEVPQNLSASRPQDRQFILSSKKLLLSDSGFYLCAWSVPRGKPNTGELFFGEGSRLTVL.

In DNA, the CDR3 is TGTGCCAGCAGTTTGGGGGATCGGCTAGCGGGAGAGTCTCCGCAGTATTTT. As protein: CASSLGDRLAGESPQYF. The chain recombines TRBV28 with TRBJ2-3; 10 nucleotides line up with TRBD2. Per the germline V gene, CDR1 is MDHEN and CDR2 is SYDVKM. After removal of 3 bases from V and 10 bases from J, the junction contained 16 bases not matched to a gene. The CDR3 is 17 residues long. Full variable domain (rest looked up from reference TRBV28 and TRBJ2-3): DVKVTQSSRYLVKRTGEKVFLECVQDMDHENMFWYRQDPGLGLRLIYFSYDVKMKEKGDIPEGYSVSREKKERFSLILESASTNQTSMYLCASSLGDRLAGESPQYFGPGTRLTVL.

The chain uses TRBV6-5 and TRBJ1-2, with a weak D call TRBD1 (5 bases). V lost 0 bases and J lost 8, with 13 bases in between. The CDR3 is made up of 14 amino acids. The germline V gene encodes CDR1 MNHEY and CDR2 SVGAGI. Here the CDR3 reads CASSYSGQGLGYTF. For the CDR3, the DNA is TGTGCCAGCAGTTACTCGGGGCAGGGTTTGGGCTACACCTTC.

This clone has a single count. The chain combines TRBV30 with TRBJ2-7, with 7 bases matching TRBD2. V lost 5 bases to trimming and J lost 7 bases; unmatched junction nucleotides: 14. The CDR3 totals 14 residues. CDR1 and CDR2 from the germline V gene are GTSNPN and SVGIG (reference sequence). The chain's CDR3 is CAWGVGTTYGEQYF. CDR3 DNA: TGTGCCTGGGGGGTCGGGACTACCTACGGGGAGCAGTACTTC.

The J gene is TRBJ2-3, the V gene TRBV19, with TRBD1 identical over 8 bases. CDR3 length: 16 residues. CDR1 is LNHDA, CDR2 SQIVND, per germline (reference sequence). Germline trimming cut 5 bases from V and 4 bases from J; bases unmatched to any gene: 11. The CDR3 coding sequence is TGTGCCAGTAGTCCCCGGACAGGGAAGGAGGCAGATACGCAGTATTTT. This encodes CASSPRTGKEADTQYF.

V is TRBV19 and J is TRBJ2-7; D may be TRBD2 (5 bases). Germline CDR1 LNHDA, CDR2 SQIVND (reference sequence). CDR3 length equals 14 residues. Trimming took off 3 bases at V and 2 bases at J, with 11 bases between the two ends. CDR3 in amino acids: CASSIRGEPYEQYF. The CDR3 nucleotides are TGTGCCAGTAGTATCCGGGGTGAACCCTACGAGCAGTACTTC.

The chain carries TRBV5-1 and TRBJ2-3; 11 nucleotides agree with TRBD2. The CDR3 is made up of 17 amino acids. CDR1 SGHRS and CDR2 YFSETQ come from the germline V gene. After removal of 3 bases from V and 1 base from J, the junction contained 7 bases not matched to a gene. The CDR3 DNA sequence: TGCGCCAGCAGCTCGGTAGCGGGAGGGCCTCGCACAGATACGCAGTATTTT. Translation: CASSSVAGGPRTDTQYF.

The chain recombines TRBV6-1 with TRBJ2-7, with 10 bases aligning to TRBD2. V trimming: 3 bases; J trimming: 3 bases; junction bases outside the gene matches: 5. This CDR3 spans 15 amino acids. Germline CDR1 is MNHNS and CDR2 is SASEGT. CDR3 protein: CASSDGEREGYEQYF. The CDR3 bases are TGTGCCAGCAGTGATGGTGAGCGGGAGGGCTACGAGCAGTACTTC.

This chain links TRBV5-1 with TRBJ1-6, with a possible D match to TRBD1 (6 bases). Germline V gene lookup returns CDR1 SGHRS and CDR2 YFSETQ. The V end lost 1 base, the J end lost 8 bases, and 10 bases lay between the germline ends. The CDR3 consists of 14 residues. In DNA form, the CDR3 reads TGCGCCAGCAGCTTGAGGGGGTGGGATTCACCCCTCCACTTT. Translating gives CASSLRGWDSPLHF.

The V call is TRBV23-1, the J call TRBJ2-7, with 8 bases fitting TRBD1. TRBV23-1 is classed as an ORF, of uncertain function. J was trimmed by 4 bases and V by 3 bases; bases with no gene match: 14. The CDR3 consists of 17 residues. Here the CDR3 reads CASSHSGRDRRPYEQYF. The CDR3 DNA is TGCGCCAGCAGTCACTCTGGCCGGGACAGGAGGCCGTACGAGCAGTACTTC.

The chain couples TRBV5-8 to TRBJ2-2; D perhaps matches TRBD1 (5 bases). Trimming cost V 2 bases and J 7 bases, with 12 bases left between them. Germline CDR1 SGHTS, CDR2 YDEGEE. CDR3 length equals 14 residues. CDR3 amino acids: CASSFGQVGGELFF. As DNA, the CDR3 is TGTGCCAGCAGCTTCGGACAAGTCGGCGGGGAGCTGTTTTTT. Based on the CDR3 plus reference TRBV5-8 and TRBJ2-2, the full variable domain is EAGVTQSPTHLIKTRGQQATLRCSPISGHTSVYWYQQALGLGLQFLLWYDEGEERNRGNFPPRFSGRQFPNYSSELNVNALELEDSALYLCASSFGQVGGELFFGEGSRLTVL.

Only a few counts were recorded for this clone. The chain combines TRBV5-5 with TRBJ1-1; tentatively, D is TRBD1 (6 bases). The CDR3 loop spans 19 amino acids. CDR1 SGHKS and CDR2 YYEKEE come from the germline V gene (reference sequence). Trimming took 7 bases from V and 0 from J, leaving 28 bases between them. The CDR3 DNA is TGTGCCAGCCAAGACCCAGCTTGGGGGCGGAATCCTTTGAACACTGAAGCTTTCTTT. Amino acids: CASQDPAWGRNPLNTEAFF.

This sequence joins TRBV28 and TRBJ2-7, with 7 positions matching TRBD2. The junction had 7 bases not matched to a gene; V was cut back by 5 bases and J by 6 bases. Germline V lookup: CDR1 MDHEN, CDR2 SYDVKM. The CDR3 has 13 residues. The CDR3 coding sequence is TGTGCCAGCAGTCCCCCGCGGGGGTTCGAGCAGTACTTC. Translated: CASSPPRGFEQYF.

The rearrangement links TRBV2 to TRBJ2-7; 9 positions match TRBD1. The germline CDR1 and CDR2 sequences are SNHLY and FYNNEI. The CDR3 spans 15 residues. V lost 7 bases to trimming and J lost 0 bases; unmatched junction nucleotides: 7. CDR3: CASIHRDRDSYEQYF. DNA for the CDR3: TGTGCCAGCATTCATCGGGACAGGGACTCCTACGAGCAGTACTTC.

CDR3 region: CASSTRGRNEQFF. CDR3 DNA: TGTGCCAGTAGTACGCGGGGGAGAAATGAGCAGTTCTTC. The V gene is TRBV19, the J gene TRBJ2-1; TRBD2 matches at 7 bases. This CDR3 has 13 amino acids. Unmatched junction bases numbered 4, after V lost 4 bases and J lost 7 bases. Germline V gene data show CDR1 as LNHDA and CDR2 as SQIVND (reference sequence).